The subject of this entry is one TCR beta chain. The length of the CDR3 is 12 residues. Assay used: immunoSEQ multiplex PCR; TCRdb lists only in-frame clones, some missing. The sample holds fewer than 200,000 clones, 88% seen once. The sample is drawn from a study of blood T cell repertoires in COVID-19. This TCR derives from a man in his forties with active or convalescent COVID-19. The chain combines TRBV21-1 with TRBJ2-7; the table assigns TRBD2, which was not confirmed against the DNA. TRBV21-1 is classified as a pseudogene. The source material was peripheral blood. DNA for the CDR3: TGTGCCAGCCCCAGCTTACCGGGTGAGCAGTACTTC. It yields the protein CASPSLPGEQYF.